This paragraph reports one T cell receptor beta chain. The sample comes from a study of cytomegalovirus exposure and HLA in healthy donors. In the PCR, 60 Vbeta and 13 Jbeta primers were used. The protocol was immunoSEQ multiplex PCR, while the TCRdb copy is restricted to in-frame clones and leaves out a portion. The sample data list around 78,000 clones. The sequenced material came from PBMCs. The TCR originated in a man aged 18 to 29 in good health and CMV-seropositive.

The DNA of the CDR3 is TGTGCCAGCAGTGAACGCGGGAGGGCCCAGAAAACCTACGAGCAGTACTTC. As protein: CASSERGRAQKTYEQYF. This sequence joins TRBV2 and TRBJ2-7; 9 nucleotides agree with TRBD2. Germline loops: CDR1 SNHLY, CDR2 FYNNEI. CDR3 length equals 17 residues. J lost 2 bases, V lost 2 bases, and 10 bases had no gene match. The full variable domain, with the rest looked up from reference TRBV2 and TRBJ2-7, is EPEVTQTPSHQVTQMGQEVILRCVPISNHLYFYWYRQILGQKVEFLVSFYNNEISEKSEIFDDQFSVERPDGSNFTLKIRSTKLEDSAMYFCASSERGRAQKTYEQYFGPGTRLTVT.